One and the same sample provided the 19 T cell receptor beta chains below, sequenced in a study of T-cell reconstitution after alpha-beta-depleted transplantation in children. Unique molecular identifiers featured in how the TCRbeta library was prepared. TCRdb used MiXCR to reprocess the PCR reads, holding one entry per CDR3 protein. This table holds fewer than 1 million distinct CDR3 sequences, approximately 15% found once. The specimen was PBMCs, mostly from graft donor cells, collected 360 days after TCRalphabeta/CD19-depleted stem cell transplant. These receptors originate from a male patient between 5 and 17 years old who had a stem cell transplant for acute lymphoblastic leukemia, so the T cells may come from the graft donor.

This clonotype was seen only a few times. The rearrangement joins TRBV6-5 to TRBJ2-2; either TRBD1 or TRBD2 may fit D (6 bases each). The CDR3 runs to 12 residues. Germline V gene sequence: CDR1 MNHEY, CDR2 SVGAGI. Deletions cut 5 bases from V and 10 bases from J, with 11 bases between. As DNA, the CDR3 is TGTGCCAGCAGTAAGGGGGGAGAGGAGCTGTTTTTT. Its translation: CASSKGGEELFF.

V is TRBV9 and J is TRBJ2-1; D unresolved. The CDR3 contains 18 residues. V was trimmed by 1 base and J by 7 bases, leaving 24 bases between them. Germline-derived CDR1 and CDR2 are SGDLS and YYNGEE. CDR3 nucleotides: TGTGCCAGCAGCGTATACCACACCCTCGGCGGCTCTAGGAATGAGCAGTTCTTC. Translation gives CASSVYHTLGGSRNEQFF.

With regard to this clonotype: One end of the junction varies from germline; a read error may be responsible. The V and J genes are TRBV3-1 and TRBJ2-3; weak D call: TRBD2 (5 bases). Germline lookup yields CDR1 LGHDT and CDR2 YNNKEL (reference sequence). CDR3 length: 18 residues. Here the CDR3 reads CACSLAPLVWGVPDTQYF. The CDR3 DNA is TGTGCCTGCAGCCTAGCCCCTCTGGTGTGGGGAGTGCCAGATACGCAGTATTTT.

The sample holds a few counts of this clonotype. The chain employs TRBV5-1 and TRBJ2-2; no definite D call. CDR3 size: 12 residues. V lost 5 bases, J lost 8 bases, and 10 bases lay in between. Germline CDR1 SGHRS, CDR2 YFSETQ. The CDR3 DNA reads TGCGCCAGCAGTCTAGAGGTTGGGGAGCTGTTTTTT. Translation: CASSLEVGELFF.

This chain links TRBV27 with TRBJ2-1; D may be TRBD1 (5 bases). Trimming removed 4 bases from V and 4 bases from J, with 17 bases in between. CDR1 and CDR2 from the germline V gene are MNHEY and SMNVEV (reference sequence). There are 16 residues in the CDR3. CDR3 protein: CASSSLRGRRYNEQFF. Here the CDR3 DNA reads TGTGCCAGCAGTTCCCTAAGGGGTAGGAGATACAATGAGCAGTTCTTC.

There are many counts of this clonotype. The chain is built from TRBV6-5 and TRBJ1-4, with a weak D call TRBD1 (6 bases). The germline gives CDR1 MNHEY, CDR2 SVGAGI. Trimming pared 0 bases from V and 10 bases from J, leaving 21 bases between. The CDR3 loop spans 17 amino acids. The CDR3 region is CASSYSGTGWGFGKLFF. CDR3 coding DNA: TGTGCCAGCAGTTACTCCGGTACAGGGTGGGGCTTTGGAAAACTGTTTTTT.

There are a few counts of this clonotype. This sequence joins TRBV27 and TRBJ2-7, with 7 positions matching TRBD1. The CDR3 covers 13 residues. The germline V gene has CDR1 MNHEY and CDR2 SMNVEV (reference sequence). Losses at the gene ends were 5 bases for V and 6 bases for J; bases not matched to a gene: 7. The CDR3 sequence: CASSIMGTAEQYF. In nucleotides, the CDR3 is TGTGCCAGCAGTATTATGGGGACAGCCGAGCAGTACTTC.

This clonotype was seen only a few times. V is TRBV13 and J is TRBJ2-7, with D perhaps TRBD1 or TRBD2 (6 bases each). V was pared by 5 bases and J by 6 bases, with 11 bases between. The CDR3 covers 12 residues. Per the germline V gene, CDR1 is PRHDT and CDR2 is FYEKMQ (reference sequence). The CDR3 coding sequence is TGTGCCAGCAGCGAAAGGGGGGCCGAGCAGTACTTC. It codes for CASSERGAEQYF.

V usage is TRBV25-1 and J usage is TRBJ2-6; 10 bases fit TRBD2. The CDR3 has 18 residues. V gave up 1 base and J gave up 2 bases; unmatched junction bases: 5. Germline values: CDR1 MGHDK, CDR2 SYGVNS. CDR3 sequence (DNA): TGTGCCAGCAGTGAATTTGGTAGCGGGAGGACTGGGGCCAACGTCCTGACTTTC. Protein product: CASSEFGSGRTGANVLTF. Looking up the rest from reference TRBV25-1 and TRBJ2-6 gives the full variable domain: EADIYQTPRYLVIGTGKKITLECSQTMGHDKMYWYQQDPGMELHLIHYSYGVNSTEKGDLSSESTVSRIRTEHFPLTLESARPSHTSQYLCASSEFGSGRTGANVLTFGAGSRLTVL.

The DNA for the CDR3 is TGTGCCAGCAGCTTAGAAAGGGTTAGTCTCTACGAGCAGTACTTC. It translates to CASSLERVSLYEQYF. The V call is TRBV7-8, the J call TRBJ2-7; no clear D. The germline V and J ends were trimmed by 1 base and 3 bases, with 13 bases remaining between them. The CDR3 length is 15 residues. Germline V lookup: CDR1 SGHVS, CDR2 FQNEAQ.

The chain links TRBV18 to TRBJ2-7; TRBD2 agrees at 8 bases. J was trimmed by 4 bases and V by 0 bases; bases with no gene match: 2. The CDR3 sequence is 14 residues long. Germline assignment: CDR1 KGHSH and CDR2 LQKENI. The CDR3 DNA follows: TGTGCCAGCTCACCACCACCGGGAGGGTACGAGCAGTACTTC. This translates into CASSPPPGGYEQYF. Using reference TRBV18 and TRBJ2-7 for the parts outside the CDR3, the full variable domain is NAGVMQNPRHLVRRRGQEARLRCSPMKGHSHVYWYRQLPEEGLKFMVYLQKENIIDESGMPKERFSAEFPKEGPSILRIQQVVRGDSAAYFCASSPPPGGYEQYFGPGTRLTVT.

The V call is TRBV6-2 or TRBV6-3, the J call TRBJ1-2, with D possibly being TRBD1 (5 bases). This CDR3 region has 16 residues. Germline V gene data show CDR1 as MNHEY and CDR2 as SVGEGT. Trimming cost V 2 bases and J 7 bases, with 20 bases left between them. CDR3 in amino acids: CASSYLRGHRSGGYTF. CDR3 coding DNA: TGTGCCAGCAGTTACCTCCGGGGCCATCGGAGTGGTGGCTACACCTTC.

The V gene is TRBV7-9, the J gene TRBJ2-1; no clear D gene. The CDR3 totals 12 residues. Germline CDR1 is SEHNR and CDR2 is FQNEAQ (reference sequence). V was pared by 5 bases and J by 5 bases, with 7 bases between. The CDR3 DNA reads TGTGCCAGCAGCGCTTGGGACAATGAGCAGTTCTTC. Translated: CASSAWDNEQFF.

This clonotype was observed a few times. The V and J genes are TRBV7-8 and TRBJ2-1; D ambiguous. CDR1 and CDR2 from the germline V gene are SGHVS and FQNEAQ. This CDR3 has 14 amino acids. V was trimmed by 4 bases and J by 1 base, leaving 8 bases between them. Here the CDR3 reads CASSSHYSYNEQFF. The CDR3 bases are TGTGCCAGCAGCTCCCATTATTCCTACAATGAGCAGTTCTTC.

The chain is built from TRBV7-8 and TRBJ2-1; D ambiguous. The CDR3 consists of 14 residues. V shed 5 bases and J shed 7 bases, with 15 bases lying between them. The germline gives CDR1 SGHVS, CDR2 FQNEAQ. The CDR3 DNA reads TGTGCCAGCAGCCCTGGACCCCCTCGAAATGAGCAGTTCTTC. Translation: CASSPGPPRNEQFF.

In this sample, this clonotype turned up a few times. V and J are TRBV5-5 and TRBJ2-7, with a weak D call TRBD2 (5 bases). This CDR3 comprises 16 residues. With 0 bases removed from V and 2 bases from J, the gap between germline ends came to 15 bases. Germline loops: CDR1 SGHKS, CDR2 YYEKEE (reference sequence). CDR3 in amino acids: CASSLGTPWFTYEQYF. Written as DNA, the CDR3 is TGTGCCAGCAGCTTGGGGACTCCTTGGTTCACCTACGAGCAGTACTTC.

The chain couples TRBV5-1 to TRBJ2-1; 7 bases fit TRBD2. V was clipped by 7 bases and J by 5 bases; unmatched bases: 6. Germline V CDR1 and CDR2: SGHRS, YFSETQ. The CDR3 spans 13 residues. The CDR3 protein is CASGAGANNEQFF. The CDR3 bases are TGCGCCAGCGGGGCGGGAGCAAACAATGAGCAGTTCTTC.

V is TRBV15 and J is TRBJ2-1; 9 positions agree with TRBD2. V lost 0 bases, J lost 7 bases, and 13 bases stayed unmatched. Germline V gene data show CDR1 as LNHNV and CDR2 as YYDKDF (reference sequence). The CDR3 contains 18 residues. The CDR3 here is CATSRDALLAGGGNEQFF. The CDR3 DNA reads as TGTGCCACCAGCAGAGATGCATTACTAGCGGGTGGGGGGAATGAGCAGTTCTTC.

This clonotype was seen more than once but under ten times. The rearrangement links TRBV6-5 to TRBJ2-7; 8 nucleotides line up with TRBD2. V dropped 4 bases and J dropped 3; count of bases not matched to a gene: 8. Germline CDR1 reads MNHEY; CDR2 reads SVGAGI. The CDR3 sequence is 15 residues long. The CDR3 spells CASSSKSGSSYEQYF. The DNA of the CDR3 is TGTGCCAGCAGTTCTAAGAGCGGGAGCAGCTACGAGCAGTACTTC.